These 9 T cell receptor beta chains were sequenced from one sample in a study of blood T cell repertoires in COVID-19. The method was immunoSEQ multiplex PCR; TCRdb's version includes in-frame clones alone and lacks a portion of them. The sample lists about 270,000 clones, around 86% occurring once. Sequences were obtained from peripheral blood. The receptors here all came from a woman in her sixties or seventies who had recovered from COVID-19.

This clone was detected once. The gene calls are TRBV28 and TRBJ1-1, with D possibly being TRBD1 (5 bases). In germline, CDR1 is MDHEN, CDR2 SYDVKM. Trimming stripped 7 bases from V and 6 bases from J, with 18 bases between. The CDR3 is made up of 14 amino acids. The CDR3 spells CASIRGVFRAEAFF. CDR3 DNA: TGTGCCAGCATTCGGGGGGTATTCAGAGCTGAAGCTTTCTTT. Full variable domain (remainder filled in from reference TRBV28 and TRBJ1-1): DVKVTQSSRYLVKRTGEKVFLECVQDMDHENMFWYRQDPGLGLRLIYFSYDVKMKEKGDIPEGYSVSREKKERFSLILESASTNQTSMYLCASIRGVFRAEAFFGQGTRLTVV.

The chain joins TRBV28 to TRBJ2-1; tentative D call: TRBD1 (5 bases). Per germline, CDR1 MDHEN and CDR2 SYDVKM. The V gene lost 8 bases and the J gene lost 5 bases, with 10 bases spanning the gap. This CDR3 comprises 12 residues. This chain's CDR3 is CASFRTHNEQFF. CDR3 nucleotides: TGTGCCAGCTTCAGGACACACAATGAGCAGTTCTTC. Complete variable domain (other parts from reference TRBV28 and TRBJ2-1): DVKVTQSSRYLVKRTGEKVFLECVQDMDHENMFWYRQDPGLGLRLIYFSYDVKMKEKGDIPEGYSVSREKKERFSLILESASTNQTSMYLCASFRTHNEQFFGPGTRLTVL.

This chain links TRBV6-5 with TRBJ2-3; D is uncertain. This CDR3 comprises 15 residues. Looked up from germline, CDR1 is MNHEY and CDR2 is SVGAGI. V was cut by 2 bases and J by 3 bases, with 12 bases left in between. The chain's CDR3 is CASSYQVSVTDTQYF. DNA for the CDR3: TGTGCCAGCAGTTACCAGGTTTCGGTTACAGATACGCAGTATTTT.

The table lists this clone with a few counts. This rearrangement joins TRBV5-6 to TRBJ1-2; no firm D call. V dropped 4 bases and J dropped 5 bases, with 12 bases sitting between them. Per the germline V gene, CDR1 is SGHDT and CDR2 is YYEEEE. This CDR3 is built from 13 residues. The CDR3 sequence is CASSLEGSYGYTF. The CDR3 DNA reads as TGTGCCAGCAGCCTCGAGGGAAGTTATGGCTACACCTTC. Variable domain in full (rest from reference TRBV5-6 and TRBJ1-2): DAGVTQSPTHLIKTRGQQVTLRCSPKSGHDTVSWYQQALGQGPQFIFQYYEEEERQRGNFPDRFSGHQFPNYSSELNVNALLLGDSALYLCASSLEGSYGYTFGSGTRLTVV.

The rearrangement joins TRBV19 to TRBJ1-5; 9 bases fit TRBD1. CDR3 length equals 15 residues. Germline CDR1 is LNHDA and CDR2 is SQIVND (reference sequence). Losses at the gene ends were 4 bases for V and 5 bases for J; bases not matched to a gene: 6. In DNA, the CDR3 is TGTGCCAGTAGTAGGGGGACAGGGAGATATCAGCCCCAGCATTTT. This gives the protein CASSRGTGRYQPQHF.

The chain combines TRBV5-1 with TRBJ2-3; 8 positions match TRBD2. The CDR3 has 18 residues. J lost 3 bases, V lost 1 base, and 13 bases had no gene match. The germline gives CDR1 SGHRS, CDR2 YFSETQ. This CDR3 is CASSLSSGFPPETDTQYF. In DNA, the CDR3 is TGCGCCAGCAGCTTGTCTAGCGGGTTCCCCCCCGAGACAGATACGCAGTATTTT.

This sequence joins TRBV6-4 and TRBJ1-1; D may be TRBD1 (5 bases). The germline gives CDR1 MRHNA, CDR2 SNTAGT. CDR3 length: 15 residues. V shed 7 bases and J shed 0 bases, with 15 bases lying between them. The CDR3 DNA reads as TGTGCCAGCAAGGAAGGACATACCTTGAACACTGAAGCTTTCTTT. Protein sequence: CASKEGHTLNTEAFF.

The chain combines TRBV19 with TRBJ2-5; 8 positions match TRBD2. CDR1 and CDR2 (germline): LNHDA, SQIVND (reference sequence). This CDR3 contains 14 residues. The junction had 4 bases not matched to a gene; V was cut back by 3 bases and J by 4 bases. This chain's CDR3 is CASSINAGGETQYF. The DNA of the CDR3 is TGTGCCAGTAGTATCAATGCGGGGGGAGAGACCCAGTACTTC.

V usage is TRBV5-6 and J usage is TRBJ1-5; 8 nucleotides align to TRBD1. V trimming: 5 bases; J trimming: 6 bases; junction bases outside the gene matches: 10. CDR1 is SGHDT, CDR2 YYEEEE, per germline. The length of the CDR3 is 15 residues. The CDR3 DNA sequence: TGTGCCAGCAGTCGCCAGGGGGCTTGGATTCAGCCCCAGCATTTT. As protein: CASSRQGAWIQPQHF. Complete variable domain (other parts from reference TRBV5-6 and TRBJ1-5): DAGVTQSPTHLIKTRGQQVTLRCSPKSGHDTVSWYQQALGQGPQFIFQYYEEEERQRGNFPDRFSGHQFPNYSSELNVNALLLGDSALYLCASSRQGAWIQPQHFGDGTRLSIL.